Presented here are 27 T cell receptor beta chains from one specimen sequenced in a study of T cell responses to AZD1222 COVID-19 vaccine. The table came from immunoSEQ multiplex PCR; TCRdb's copy has only in-frame clones and leaves some out. This sample yields fewer than 120,000 clones, of which about 90% are seen a single time; about 15% belongs to the top ten. This specimen was peripheral blood, taken 28 days after the second AZD1222 dose. These receptors all come from an adult who received the AZD1222 COVID-19 vaccine.

The V call is TRBV6-4, the J call TRBJ1-1, with D perhaps matching TRBD1 (6 bases). V was shortened by 6 bases and J by 1 base, with 9 bases between the two germline ends. CDR1 is MRHNA and CDR2 is SNTAGT in the germline V gene. The CDR3 sequence is 13 residues long. CDR3 region: CASRRTENTEAFF. Written as DNA, the CDR3 is TGTGCCAGCAGGCGGACAGAGAACACTGAAGCTTTCTTT.

The table lists this clone with a few counts. This chain uses TRBV5-1 with TRBJ2-7; 8 bases are shared with TRBD1. Trimming took 0 bases from V and 6 from J; bases not matched to a gene: 2. CDR3 length equals 13 residues. The germline V gene encodes CDR1 SGHRS and CDR2 YFSETQ. The CDR3 region has the DNA TGCGCCAGCAGCTTGGTCGGGACAGGCGAGCAGTACTTC. This sequence encodes CASSLVGTGEQYF.

V gene TRBV4-2 combines with J gene TRBJ1-2; D remains unclear. CDR1 and CDR2 (germline): LGHNA, YNFKEQ. The CDR3 is 14 residues long. V lost 0 bases and J lost 2, with 7 bases in between. In nucleotides, the CDR3 is TGTGCCAGCAGCCAAGATTACCAGAACTATGGCTACACCTTC. Its protein product is CASSQDYQNYGYTF.

The V gene is TRBV4-2, the J gene TRBJ2-7; D possibly corresponds to TRBD1 (5 bases). Per the germline V gene, CDR1 is LGHNA and CDR2 is YNFKEQ. Trimming removed 0 bases from V and 2 bases from J, with 14 bases in between. The CDR3 runs to 16 residues. DNA for the CDR3: TGTGCCAGCAGCCAAGAATGGCGTCAGGGTCCCTACGAGCAGTACTTC. Its protein is CASSQEWRQGPYEQYF.

The gene calls are TRBV18 and TRBJ1-5, with D perhaps matching TRBD1 (5 bases). The CDR3 runs 16 residues. Germline V CDR1 and CDR2: KGHSH, LQKENI. Between the trimmed V and J ends, which lost 3 bases and 1 base, there was a span of 13 bases. The CDR3 loop is CASSPRDRASNQPQHF. The CDR3 DNA sequence: TGTGCCAGCTCACCTCGGGACCGAGCGAGCAATCAGCCCCAGCATTTT.

The V and J genes are TRBV6-5 and TRBJ1-6; no clear D. This CDR3 has 13 amino acids. V was clipped by 7 bases and J by 8 bases, with 12 bases between them. Germline V gives CDR1 MNHEY, CDR2 SVGAGI. The CDR3 spells CASTGYRDSPLHF. In nucleotides, the CDR3 is TGTGCCAGCACCGGGTATAGGGATTCACCCCTCCACTTT.

V and J are TRBV30 and TRBJ1-2; weak D call: TRBD1 (6 bases). V was trimmed by 4 bases and J by 3 bases, leaving 12 bases between them. The CDR3 runs 13 residues. CDR1 GTSNPN and CDR2 SVGIG come from the germline V gene (reference sequence). CDR3 sequence (DNA): TGTGCCTGGAATAAAGGACAGCACTATGGCTACACCTTC. This gives the protein CAWNKGQHYGYTF.

The chain recombines TRBV15 with TRBJ1-2; D possibly corresponds to TRBD1 (5 bases). CDR3 length: 14 amino acids. Trimming stripped 0 bases from V and 2 bases from J, with 7 bases between. Germline values: CDR1 LNHNV, CDR2 YYDKDF (reference sequence). The CDR3 sequence: CATSRDRENYGYTF. The CDR3 bases are TGTGCCACCAGCAGAGACAGGGAAAACTATGGCTACACCTTC.

V and J are TRBV29-1 and TRBJ1-1; tentative D call: TRBD1 (5 bases). The V gene's germline CDR1 is SQVTM and CDR2 ANQGSEA. The CDR3 covers 14 residues. Trimming took 7 bases from V and 0 from J, leaving 15 bases between them. The CDR3 region is CSATEQFLNTEAFF. The CDR3 nucleotides are TGCAGCGCGACAGAACAGTTTTTGAACACTGAAGCTTTCTTT.

The chain is built from TRBV18 and TRBJ1-5; D is ambiguous. The CDR3 covers 15 residues. Between the trimmed V and J ends, which lost 0 bases and 1 base, there was a span of 7 bases. Germline CDR1 and CDR2: KGHSH and LQKENI. DNA of the CDR3: TGTGCCAGCTCACCACCGATGGAAAGCAATCAGCCCCAGCATTTT. Translating gives CASSPPMESNQPQHF.

The chain is built from TRBV25-1 and TRBJ1-2; D remains ambiguous. Trimming stripped 4 bases from V and 8 bases from J, with 17 bases between. Looked up from germline, CDR1 is MGHDK and CDR2 is SYGVNS. This CDR3 comprises 14 residues. CDR3 protein: CASSVEGQEAGYTF. The CDR3 coding sequence is TGTGCCAGCAGTGTTGAGGGTCAGGAGGCCGGCTACACCTTC.

The chain is built from TRBV10-2 and TRBJ2-7; 9 nucleotides align to TRBD1. The length of the CDR3 is 14 residues. V lost 5 bases to trimming and J lost 2 bases; unmatched junction nucleotides: 4. Germline CDR1 and CDR2: WSHSY and SAAADI. The DNA of the CDR3 is TGCGCCAGCAGTCCGGGACAGGGAACCTACGAGCAGTACTTC. Encoded protein: CASSPGQGTYEQYF.

This chain connects TRBV9 to TRBJ2-7, with 9 bases matching TRBD2. Trimming at V came to 2 bases and at J to 2 bases, leaving 5 bases not matched to a gene. This CDR3 is built from 15 residues. CDR1 is SGDLS, CDR2 YYNGEE, per germline. The CDR3 region is CASSVGLAAPYEQYF. CDR3 sequence (DNA): TGTGCCAGCAGCGTGGGACTAGCCGCACCCTACGAGCAGTACTTC. The entire variable domain, with the rest obtained from reference TRBV9 and TRBJ2-7, is as follows: DSGVTQTPKHLITATGQRVTLRCSPRSGDLSVYWYQQSLDQGLQFLIQYYNGEERAKGNILERFSAQQFPDLHSELNLSSLELGDSALYFCASSVGLAAPYEQYFGPGTRLTVT.

The chain employs TRBV24-1 and TRBJ1-2, with D possibly TRBD1 on 5 matching bases. Trimming took 4 bases from V and 3 from J, leaving 23 bases between them. The CDR3 is 18 residues long. Germline assignment: CDR1 KGHDR and CDR2 SFDVKD. CDR3 bases: TGTGCCACCAGTGAGGGGACGTTAGACGACTATTGGGACTATGGCTACACCTTC. Its protein product is CATSEGTLDDYWDYGYTF.

The chain has TRBV6-5 and TRBJ2-2; 7 bases fit TRBD2. The V gene's germline CDR1 is MNHEY and CDR2 SVGAGI. Trimming removed 2 bases from V and 5 bases from J; junction bases left unmatched: 5. The CDR3 runs to 15 residues. CDR3 nucleotide sequence: TGTGCCAGCAGTTACGTGGGAGCGGGGACCGGGGAGCTGTTTTTT. Protein sequence: CASSYVGAGTGELFF.

This clone came up a few times. This CDR3 is CASSLLNIQYF. The CDR3, as DNA: TGTGCCAGCAGTTTATTGAACATTCAGTACTTC. The chain combines TRBV12-3 or TRBV12-4 with TRBJ2-4, with D unclear. This CDR3 is 11 amino acids long. Trimming shortened V by 2 bases and J by 7 bases, and 3 bases separated the two germline ends.

V gene TRBV5-4 combines with J gene TRBJ1-1, with D tentatively TRBD1 (6 bases). Germline lookup yields CDR1 SGHNT and CDR2 YYREEE (reference sequence). CDR3 length: 12 residues. V gave up 7 bases and J gave up 3 bases, with 10 bases separating them. CDR3 DNA: TGTGCCAGCCGGGGGCCCTACACTGAAGCTTTCTTT. Residues: CASRGPYTEAFF.

The chain links TRBV19 to TRBJ2-6, with no clear D. Per germline, CDR1 LNHDA and CDR2 SQIVND (reference sequence). This CDR3 comprises 15 residues. Trimming took 8 bases from V and 4 from J, leaving 15 bases between them. The CDR3, as DNA: TGTGCCAGTGGAAACCCAGGTTCGGGGGCCAACGTCCTGACTTTC. Protein product: CASGNPGSGANVLTF.

The chain combines TRBV28 with TRBJ1-2; 7 bases map to TRBD1. The V gene's germline CDR1 is MDHEN and CDR2 SYDVKM. The V segment lost 7 bases and the J segment 5 bases; nucleotides outside the gene matches: 10. The length of the CDR3 is 14 residues. This chain's CDR3 is CASTPGQARYGYTF. CDR3 bases: TGTGCCAGCACCCCCGGACAGGCGAGGTATGGCTACACCTTC.

The chain couples TRBV5-1 to TRBJ1-1, with a possible D match to TRBD1 (6 bases). The CDR3 is 15 amino acids. V lost 3 bases and J 0 bases, leaving 12 bases between the germline ends. Germline loops: CDR1 SGHRS, CDR2 YFSETQ. The CDR3 DNA reads as TGCGCCAGCAGCTCCCTCGGGGGCCTGAACACTGAAGCTTTCTTT. This gives the protein CASSSLGGLNTEAFF.

The CDR3 nucleotides are TGCGCCAGCAGCCAAGATTCGGGGCTCGATCAAGAGACCCAGTACTTC. Residues: CASSQDSGLDQETQYF. The chain joins TRBV4-1 to TRBJ2-5; D could derive from TRBD1 or TRBD2 (5 bases each). The CDR3 totals 16 residues. V was shortened by 0 bases and J by 2 bases, with 13 bases between the two germline ends. Germline-derived CDR1 and CDR2 are MGHRA and YSYEKL.

The CDR3 region has the DNA TGTGCCAGCAGCGTAGGACTAGCGGGAGTCTACGAGCAGTACTTC. This sequence encodes CASSVGLAGVYEQYF. This chain connects TRBV9 to TRBJ2-7; 12 nucleotides line up with TRBD2. The length of the CDR3 is 15 residues. The ends lost 0 bases at V and 3 bases at J; junction bases unmatched: 1. Germline V gene lookup returns CDR1 SGDLS and CDR2 YYNGEE. Variable domain in full (rest from reference TRBV9 and TRBJ2-7): DSGVTQTPKHLITATGQRVTLRCSPRSGDLSVYWYQQSLDQGLQFLIQYYNGEERAKGNILERFSAQQFPDLHSELNLSSLELGDSALYFCASSVGLAGVYEQYFGPGTRLTVT.

The chain uses TRBV19 and TRBJ1-1; D call uncertain. Germline V gives CDR1 LNHDA, CDR2 SQIVND (reference sequence). The CDR3 has 14 residues. V lost 3 bases and J 0 bases, leaving 8 bases between the germline ends. The CDR3 spells CASSMGRLNTEAFF. CDR3 nucleotide sequence: TGTGCCAGTAGTATGGGCAGACTGAACACTGAAGCTTTCTTT.

This clone was recorded only once. This rearrangement joins TRBV6-5 to TRBJ2-7; D is unclear. From germline, CDR1 is MNHEY and CDR2 SVGAGI. V shed 7 bases and J shed 0 bases, with 13 bases lying between them. The CDR3 consists of 14 residues. CDR3 coding DNA: TGTGCCAGCAAACACTGGAGTAGCTCCTACGAGCAGTACTTC. Translation: CASKHWSSSYEQYF.

The chain couples TRBV7-7 to TRBJ2-7; 9 bases line up with TRBD2. The CDR3 length is 15 residues. Germline assignment: CDR1 SSHAT and CDR2 FNYEAQ (reference sequence). Trimming at V came to 2 bases and at J to 5 bases, leaving 7 bases not matched to a gene. DNA for the CDR3: TGTGCCAGCAGCTTAAGTCTAGCGGGGAGGGACGAGCAGTACTTC. It translates to CASSLSLAGRDEQYF.

The rearrangement links TRBV2 to TRBJ2-2; 11 nucleotides agree with TRBD2. The CDR3 is 15 residues long. Germline CDR1 is SNHLY and CDR2 is FYNNEI. V trimming: 8 bases; J trimming: 1 base; junction bases outside the gene matches: 3. The DNA of the CDR3 is TGTGCCAGCGGGGGACTAGCGGTGAACACCGGGGAGCTGTTTTTT. It specifies CASGGLAVNTGELFF.

The chain uses TRBV12-3 or TRBV12-4 and TRBJ1-1; no clear D. This CDR3 has 13 residues. V gave up 6 bases and J gave up 0 bases, with 8 bases separating them. The CDR3 protein is CASSRLVNTEAFF. CDR3 nucleotides: TGTGCCAGCAGCAGACTCGTGAACACTGAAGCTTTCTTT.